These T cell receptor beta chains were read from a single sample in a study of Graves' ophthalmopathy and Graves' hyperthyroidism. MiXCR, run by TCRdb on the multiplex PCR reads, gives a single entry per CDR3 protein. The sample lists roughly 400,000 distinct CDR3 sequences; approximately 18% were seen once. Sequences were obtained from peripheral blood. Receptor source: an adult woman with stable Graves' hyperthyroidism. Each CDR3 is given without its conserved first and last residue. Each record gives: CDR3 length, V gene, J gene, CDR3 protein.

13	TRBV7-9	TRBJ2-7	ASSSIRDTTFEQY
14	TRBV5-1	TRBJ2-7	ASSLDLAGKSPEQY
13	TRBV5-1	TRBJ2-2	ASRLTSGYTGELF
14	TRBV6-1	TRBJ2-4	ASSPQGTGALDIQY
11	TRBV12-3/TRBV12-4	TRBJ1-1	ASSGDRNTEAF
12	TRBV11-2	TRBJ2-7	ASSLDRGTYEQY
13	TRBV24-1	TRBJ2-7	ATSKTLYREYEQY
17	TRBV4-1	TRBJ1-1	ASSLGDSRFPLGNTEAF
14	TRBV11-1	TRBJ2-6	ASSLWGAAGANVLT
12	TRBV15	TRBJ2-5	ATSRVGGEETQY
10	TRBV6-1	TRBJ2-7	ASSRGLDEQY
11	TRBV7-2	TRBJ1-1	ASSLAGGAGRR
15	TRBV29-1	TRBJ1-1	SVAARTQGQGSTEAF
14	TRBV11-1	TRBJ2-6	ASSSYGGSGANVLT
12	TRBV2	TRBJ2-7	ASSESLGSYEQY
9	TRBV20-1	TRBJ2-7	SARDHPEQY
13	TRBV11-2	TRBJ2-5	ASSLVRERFETQY
12	TRBV28	TRBJ1-2	ASSLMGNLGGYT
11	TRBV6-1	TRBJ2-5	ASGGQTGETQY
11	TRBV12-3/TRBV12-4	TRBJ1-2	ASSTTLFYGYT
12	TRBV12-3/TRBV12-4	TRBJ2-4	ASRVGGLGNIKY
11	TRBV7-2	TRBJ2-6	ASRKNGANVLT